This is a list of T cell receptor beta chains from one sample in a study of CD8 T cells in ankylosing spondylitis. MiXCR, applied by TCRdb to the 5' RACE reads, yields one record per CDR3 protein. The repertoire holds more than 300,000 distinct CDR3 sequences, with 11% as singletons. Sequencing input: blood, either unsorted or a sorted T cell fraction (not recorded which). The receptor set was obtained from a female donor with ankylosing spondylitis or in good health (not recorded which). The CDR3 runs from the conserved cysteine through the conserved F or W. A D gene is named only where the DNA matches it firmly. Not all rows give a size; the values are once, few, many and, for expanded clones, a class.

>TRBJ2-7|TRBV5-1|NA|NA
CASSLEGEDEQYF
TGCGCCAGCAGCTTAGAGGGGGAGGACGAGCAGTACTTC
>TRBJ2-1|TRBV29-1|TRBD2|few
CSVEGTSGSLFPYNEQFF
TGCAGCGTTGAGGGGACTAGCGGGAGTTTATTCCCCTACAATGAGCAGTTCTTC
>TRBJ2-5|TRBV5-1|TRBD2|many
CASRPGTSGTQETQYF
TGCGCCAGCAGACCTGGGACTAGCGGGACTCAAGAGACCCAGTACTTC
>TRBJ1-6|TRBV29-1|NA|few
CSVVGPSGGPLHF
TGCAGCGTTGTGGGACCCTCCGGTGGACCCCTCCACTTT
>TRBJ2-2|TRBV20-1|NA|many
CSATPRTSGELFF
TGCAGTGCCACCCCAAGAACCTCCGGGGAGCTGTTTTTT
>TRBJ2-5|TRBV29-1|NA|many
CSVAATVIETQYF
TGCAGCGTTGCCGCGACAGTTATAGAGACCCAGTACTTC
>TRBJ2-7|TRBV7-8|NA|NA
CARRGRGREQYF
TGTGCCAGACGCGGCAGGGGCCGCGAGCAGTACTTC
>TRBJ2-4|TRBV20-1|NA|many
CSARETVLRSSIQYF
TGCAGTGCTAGAGAGACAGTTCTGCGGTCGAGCATTCAGTACTTC
>TRBJ1-5|TRBV20-1|TRBD1|many
CSARTGDAQPQHF
TGCAGTGCTAGGACAGGGGATGCTCAGCCCCAGCATTTT
>TRBJ2-2|TRBV5-1|TRBD1|NA
CASSPGQPINTGELFF
TGCGCCAGCAGCCCGGGACAGCCGATTAACACCGGGGAGCTGTTTTTT
>TRBJ2-3|TRBV30|TRBD1|few
CAWRAGTGLTDTQYF
TGTGCCTGGAGAGCGGGGACAGGGCTCACAGATACGCAGTATTTT
>TRBJ2-7|TRBV20-1|NA|many
CSARDQGGTGEQYF
TGCAGTGCTAGGGATCAGGGTGGAACTGGCGAGCAGTACTTC
>TRBJ1-1|TRBV27|NA|NA
CASRSQGSGNTEAFF
TGTGCCAGCAGGTCACAGGGCTCGGGGAACACTGAAGCTTTCTTT
>TRBJ1-3|TRBV12-3/TRBV12-4|NA|many
CASSFGSSGNTIYF
TGTGCCAGCAGTTTTGGGAGCTCTGGAAACACCATATATTTT
>TRBJ1-4|TRBV29-1|NA|many
CSVSYGDEKLFF
TGCAGCGTTTCTTACGGGGATGAAAAACTGTTTTTT
>TRBJ2-3|TRBV5-6|TRBD1|many
CASSLGDRGNTQYF
TGTGCCAGCAGCTTGGGGGACAGGGGGAATACGCAGTATTTT